This entry concerns a single T cell receptor (beta chain). V was clipped by 4 bases and J by 0 bases, with 17 bases between them. The CDR3 is made up of 17 amino acids. Germline loops: CDR1 SGHVS, CDR2 FQNEAQ. The sample belongs to a study of T-cell memory formation after mild COVID-19. TCRdb re-called the 5' RACE reads through MiXCR, storing one row per CDR3 protein. The sample records 140,000 or so distinct CDR3 sequences, 14% to 15% being singletons. The rearrangement links TRBV7-8 to TRBJ2-3, with D uncertain. The sequence was collected from an adult woman who had mild COVID-19 (a few samples of this study predate the infection). Cell type and time point are not known. The sample taken for sequencing was PBMCs or a T cell subset sorted from them (not recorded which). Here the CDR3 reads CASSSPRVAESTDTQYF. The DNA of the CDR3 is TGTGCCAGCAGCTCCCCCCGGGTGGCGGAGAGCACAGATACGCAGTATTTT.